The 18 T cell receptor beta chains reported below all come from one sample, sequenced in a study of blood T cell repertoires in COVID-19. Generated by immunoSEQ multiplex PCR, the TCRdb table keeps only in-frame clones and is missing some. The profile shows about 150,000 clones, nearly 80% of them singletons. Sequenced sample: peripheral blood. The receptors shown here come from a man aged 80 or over with acute or convalescent COVID-19.

This clone was counted between two and nine times. This chain links TRBV19 with TRBJ2-1, with 8 nucleotides matching TRBD2. Germline values: CDR1 LNHDA, CDR2 SQIVND (reference sequence). The CDR3 has 16 residues. V trimming: 1 base; J trimming: 4 bases; junction bases outside the gene matches: 6. The CDR3 DNA is TGTGCCAGTAGTATAGTAGCAAGCGGGGGATACAATGAGCAGTTCTTC. This encodes CASSIVASGGYNEQFF.

The gene calls are TRBV18 and TRBJ2-7; D possibly corresponds to TRBD1 (5 bases). V dropped 3 bases and J dropped 4 bases, with 7 bases sitting between them. The CDR3 runs 12 residues. Germline lookup yields CDR1 KGHSH and CDR2 LQKENI. CDR3 coding DNA: TGTGCCAGCTCACCGACAGTTTACGAGCAGTACGTC. Protein sequence: CASSPTVYEQYV.

V is TRBV29-1 and J is TRBJ2-3; D is possibly TRBD1 (6 bases). Germline V lookup: CDR1 SQVTM, CDR2 ANQGSEA. The CDR3 has 13 amino acids. Trimming took 4 bases from V and 6 from J, leaving 14 bases between them. The CDR3 bases are TGCAGCGTTGCCGAGACAGGCGGGGATACGCAGTATTTT. Its translation is CSVAETGGDTQYF.

V gene TRBV6-6 combines with J gene TRBJ2-2; maybe TRBD2 (6 bases). V gave up 6 bases and J gave up 4 bases, with 15 bases separating them. Germline V gene data show CDR1 as MNHNY and CDR2 as SVGAGI (reference sequence). The CDR3 contains 15 residues. This chain's CDR3 is CASRRDRRGTGELFF. The DNA for the CDR3 is TGTGCCAGCAGACGAGACCGGCGGGGCACCGGGGAGCTGTTTTTT.

This clone was detected only a few times. V gene TRBV5-1 combines with J gene TRBJ2-7, with D possibly TRBD2 on 6 matching bases. The ends were cut back, 4 bases at V and 0 bases at J, with 11 bases in the middle. The CDR3 loop spans 14 amino acids. The germline V gene has CDR1 SGHRS and CDR2 YFSETQ. The CDR3 region is CASSAGSGSYEQYF. In nucleotides, the CDR3 is TGCGCCAGCAGCGCGGGGTCCGGCTCCTACGAGCAGTACTTC.

V is TRBV19 and J is TRBJ1-2, with 10 positions matching TRBD1. The junction had 11 bases not matched to a gene; V was cut back by 5 bases and J by 8 bases. The CDR3 sequence is 15 residues long. Germline V gene lookup returns CDR1 LNHDA and CDR2 SQIVND (reference sequence). The CDR3: CASSLAPGTGDGYTF. The CDR3 DNA is TGTGCCAGTAGTCTCGCCCCCGGGACAGGGGACGGCTACACCTTC.

Only one count was recorded for this clone. The V call is TRBV6-5, the J call TRBJ2-1; 7 positions agree with TRBD2. The CDR3 contains 15 residues. The V gene end was trimmed by 2 bases and the J gene end by 0 bases; junction bases not matched to a gene: 1. Germline CDR1 is MNHEY and CDR2 is SVGAGI. In DNA, the CDR3 is TGTGCCAGCAGTTACGGCGGGGGCTCCTACAATGAGCAGTTCTTC. This gives the protein CASSYGGGSYNEQFF.

The V and J genes are TRBV7-2 and TRBJ1-5, with D possibly matching TRBD1 (6 bases). Germline lookup yields CDR1 SGHTA and CDR2 FQGNSA. Trimming stripped 1 base from V and 0 bases from J, with 16 bases between. The CDR3 is 18 residues long. The CDR3, as DNA: TGTGCCAGCAGCTTAGTAGCGGGGGGCGGGAATAGCAATCAGCCCCAGCATTTT. Protein sequence: CASSLVAGGGNSNQPQHF.

This clone was found a few times. The chain uses TRBV19 and TRBJ1-1; D is possibly TRBD1 (5 bases). Deletions cut 7 bases from V and 5 bases from J, with 17 bases between. Per germline, CDR1 LNHDA and CDR2 SQIVND (reference sequence). The CDR3 runs to 14 residues. CDR3 DNA: TGTGCCAGTACCCCCCGGGCGGGGCGAACTGAAGCTTTCTTT. The encoded protein is CASTPRAGRTEAFF.

V and J are TRBV27 and TRBJ1-3, with 7 bases matching TRBD1. Germline assignment: CDR1 MNHEY and CDR2 SMNVEV (reference sequence). The V segment lost 8 bases and the J segment 8 bases; nucleotides outside the gene matches: 9. CDR3 length: 13 amino acids. This CDR3 reads CASGATGRHTIYF. In DNA form, the CDR3 reads TGTGCCAGCGGAGCGACAGGGAGACACACCATATATTTT.

This clone was counted once. The J gene is TRBJ2-1, the V gene TRBV5-6; TRBD2 matches 8 bases. The CDR3 loop spans 14 amino acids. The V and J ends lost 1 base and 6 bases, in that order; junction bases with no gene match: 3. Germline V CDR1 and CDR2: SGHDT, YYEEEE. CDR3 protein: CASSLFGGVNEQFF. CDR3 nucleotides: TGTGCCAGCAGCTTGTTCGGGGGGGTCAATGAGCAGTTCTTC.

The chain joins TRBV16 to TRBJ2-7, with TRBD2 identical over 10 bases. Germline loops: CDR1 KGHSY, CDR2 FQNENV. This CDR3 has 16 residues. V gave up 0 bases and J gave up 5 bases; unmatched junction bases: 7. The CDR3 DNA sequence: TGTGCCAGCAGCCAATCGGAGCGGGGGGGCCGGGACGAGCAGTACTTC. It translates to CASSQSERGGRDEQYF.

J is TRBJ2-7 and V is TRBV21-1; the table names TRBD1, a call not compared with the DNA. TRBV21-1 is deemed a pseudogene. CDR3 length: 16 amino acids. CDR3 in amino acids: CASPPYGDSASYEQYF. CDR3 nucleotide sequence: TGTGCCAGCCCCCCGTATGGTGACAGCGCATCCTACGAGCAGTACTTC.

This clone appeared once. The rearrangement links TRBV2 to TRBJ2-1; 8 bases match TRBD2. CDR1 and CDR2 (germline): SNHLY, FYNNEI. This CDR3 spans 13 amino acids. V was clipped by 7 bases and J by 5 bases; unmatched bases: 4. DNA of the CDR3: TGTGCCAGCACCCAGCGGGGGCACAATGAGCAGTTCTTC. This encodes CASTQRGHNEQFF.

The chain recombines TRBV6-5 with TRBJ1-2; D might be TRBD1 (5 bases). Trimming removed 6 bases from V and 4 bases from J, with 18 bases in between. Looked up from germline, CDR1 is MNHEY and CDR2 is SVGAGI. This CDR3 has 15 residues. The CDR3 region is CASSDSGKRSYGYTF. The CDR3 DNA sequence: TGTGCCAGCAGCGACTCAGGGAAAAGGAGCTATGGCTACACCTTC.

This chain links TRBV18 with TRBJ2-7; D is perhaps TRBD2 (7 bases). V shed 6 bases and J shed 0 bases, with 15 bases lying between them. Germline CDR1 KGHSH, CDR2 LQKENI. This CDR3 is 15 amino acids long. CDR3: CASSVSGGNSYEQYV. CDR3 DNA sequence: TGTGCCAGCTCCGTATCGGGGGGCAACTCCTACGAGCAGTACGTC.

This clone has a single count. V and J are TRBV15 and TRBJ1-2, with 8 nucleotides matching TRBD1. Germline-derived CDR1 and CDR2 are LNHNV and YYDKDF (reference sequence). The CDR3 consists of 13 residues. V dropped 3 bases and J dropped 7; count of bases not matched to a gene: 4. The CDR3, as DNA: TGTGCCACCAGCAGCCGGACAGGGTCTGGCTACACCTTC. The encoded protein is CATSSRTGSGYTF.

The J gene is TRBJ2-6, the V gene TRBV6-2 or TRBV6-3; 7 bases map to TRBD1. The CDR3 has 15 residues. The V gene end was trimmed by 2 bases and the J gene end by 2 bases; junction bases not matched to a gene: 0. The germline V gene has CDR1 MNHEY and CDR2 SVGEGT. This CDR3 reads CASSYGTAGANVLTF. The CDR3 DNA reads as TGTGCCAGCAGTTACGGGACAGCTGGGGCCAACGTCCTGACTTTC.